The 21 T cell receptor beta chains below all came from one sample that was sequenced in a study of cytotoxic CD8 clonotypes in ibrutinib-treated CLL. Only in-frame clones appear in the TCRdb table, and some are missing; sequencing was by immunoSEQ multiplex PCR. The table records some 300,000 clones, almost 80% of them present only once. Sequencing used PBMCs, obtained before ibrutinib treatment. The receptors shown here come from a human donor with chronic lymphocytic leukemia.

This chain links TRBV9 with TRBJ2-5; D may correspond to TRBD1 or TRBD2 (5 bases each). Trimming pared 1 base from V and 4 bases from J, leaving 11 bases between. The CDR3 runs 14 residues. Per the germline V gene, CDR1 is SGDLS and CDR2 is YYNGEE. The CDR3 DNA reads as TGTGCCAGCAGCGTACCGGGGCCGGGAGAGACCCAGTACTTC. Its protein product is CASSVPGPGETQYF.

DNA of the CDR3: TGTGCCTGGAGCCGCAGAACCGGGACAGGAGGCTATTCCGGCCTTTCCGAGCAGTACTTC. Its protein product is CAWSRRTGTGGYSGLSEQYF. The chain has TRBV30 and TRBJ2-7; TRBD1 agrees at 8 bases. The CDR3 runs 20 residues. Germline CDR1 GTSNPN, CDR2 SVGIG (reference sequence). After removal of 3 bases from V and 6 bases from J, the junction contained 28 bases not matched to a gene.

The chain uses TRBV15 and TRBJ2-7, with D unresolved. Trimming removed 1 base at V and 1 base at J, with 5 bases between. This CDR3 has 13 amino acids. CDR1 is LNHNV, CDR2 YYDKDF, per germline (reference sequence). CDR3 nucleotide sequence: TGTGCCACCAGCAGAGTCAGTTCCTACGAGCAGTACTTC. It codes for CATSRVSSYEQYF.

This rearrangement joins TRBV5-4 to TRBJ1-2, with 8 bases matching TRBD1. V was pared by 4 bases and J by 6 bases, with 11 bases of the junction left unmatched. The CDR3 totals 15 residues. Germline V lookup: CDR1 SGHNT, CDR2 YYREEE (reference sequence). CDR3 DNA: TGTGCCAGCAGCCTGGGACGGACAGGGAGGGATGGCTACACCTTC. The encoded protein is CASSLGRTGRDGYTF.

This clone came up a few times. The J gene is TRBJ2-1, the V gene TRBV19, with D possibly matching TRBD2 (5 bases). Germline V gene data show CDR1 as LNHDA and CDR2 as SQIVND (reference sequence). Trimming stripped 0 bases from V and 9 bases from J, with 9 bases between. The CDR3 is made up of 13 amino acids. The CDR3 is CASSIDRGVEQFF. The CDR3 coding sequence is TGTGCCAGTAGTATAGATCGGGGAGTTGAGCAGTTCTTC.

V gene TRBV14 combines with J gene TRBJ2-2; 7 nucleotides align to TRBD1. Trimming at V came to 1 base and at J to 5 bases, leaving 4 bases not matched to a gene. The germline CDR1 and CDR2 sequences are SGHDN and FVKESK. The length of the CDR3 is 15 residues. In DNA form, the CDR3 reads TGTGCCAGCAGCCAAGTGAGGGGGCGGACCGGGGAGCTGTTTTTT. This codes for CASSQVRGRTGELFF. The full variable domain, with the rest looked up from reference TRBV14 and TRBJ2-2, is EAGVTQFPSHSVIEKGQTVTLRCDPISGHDNLYWYRRVMGKEIKFLLHFVKESKQDESGMPNNRFLAERTGGTYSTLKVQPAELEDSGVYFCASSQVRGRTGELFFGEGSRLTVL.

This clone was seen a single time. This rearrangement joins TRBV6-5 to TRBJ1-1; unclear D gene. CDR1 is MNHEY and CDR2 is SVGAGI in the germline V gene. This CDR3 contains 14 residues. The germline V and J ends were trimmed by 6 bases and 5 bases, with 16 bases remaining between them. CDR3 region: CASSPEETGTEAFF. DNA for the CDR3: TGTGCCAGCAGCCCGGAAGAAACGGGGACTGAAGCTTTCTTT.

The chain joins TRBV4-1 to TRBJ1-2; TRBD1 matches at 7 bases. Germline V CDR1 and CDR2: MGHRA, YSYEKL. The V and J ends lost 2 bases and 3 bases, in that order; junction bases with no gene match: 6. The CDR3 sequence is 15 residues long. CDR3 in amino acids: CASSQRTGSDYGYTF. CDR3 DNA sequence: TGCGCCAGCAGCCAAAGGACAGGCTCAGACTATGGCTACACCTTC.

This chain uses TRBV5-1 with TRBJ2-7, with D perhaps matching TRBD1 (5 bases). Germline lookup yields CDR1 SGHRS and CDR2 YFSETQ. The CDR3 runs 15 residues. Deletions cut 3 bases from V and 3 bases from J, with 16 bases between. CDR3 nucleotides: TGCGCCAGCAGCTCGACGCCAGGACACCACTACGAGCAGTACTTC. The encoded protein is CASSSTPGHHYEQYF.

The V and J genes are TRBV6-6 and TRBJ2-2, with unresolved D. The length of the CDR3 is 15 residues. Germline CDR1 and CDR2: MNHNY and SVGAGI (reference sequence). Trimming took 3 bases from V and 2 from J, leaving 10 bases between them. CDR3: CASSYPSGNTGELFF. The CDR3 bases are TGTGCCAGCAGTTATCCCTCCGGTAACACCGGGGAGCTGTTTTTT.

CDR3 in DNA: TGTGCCAGCAGCCCTGGGGCAGGGGACACAGATACGCAGTATTTT. Its translation: CASSPGAGDTDTQYF. The chain uses TRBV13 and TRBJ2-3, with a tentative D call TRBD1 (6 bases). Trimming left V 5 bases short and J 2 bases short, with 14 bases between. CDR3 length: 15 amino acids. Germline values: CDR1 PRHDT, CDR2 FYEKMQ (reference sequence).

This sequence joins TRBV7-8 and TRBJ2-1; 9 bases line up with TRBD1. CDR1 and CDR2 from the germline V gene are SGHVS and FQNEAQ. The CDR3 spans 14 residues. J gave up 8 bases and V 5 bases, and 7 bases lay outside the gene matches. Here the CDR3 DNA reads TGTGCCAGCAGCATCCACAGGGGGCGGGATGAGCAGTTCTTC. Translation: CASSIHRGRDEQFF.

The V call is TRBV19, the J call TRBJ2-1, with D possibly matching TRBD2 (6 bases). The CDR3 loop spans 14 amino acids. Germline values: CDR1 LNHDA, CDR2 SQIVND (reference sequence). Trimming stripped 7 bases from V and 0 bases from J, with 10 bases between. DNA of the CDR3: TGTGCCAGTACCGCGACTAGCTCCTACAATGAGCAGTTCTTC. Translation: CASTATSSYNEQFF.

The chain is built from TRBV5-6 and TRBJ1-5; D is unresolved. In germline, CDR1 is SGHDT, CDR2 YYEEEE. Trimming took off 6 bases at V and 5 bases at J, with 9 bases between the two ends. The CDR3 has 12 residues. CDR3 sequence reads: CASTSLYQPQHF. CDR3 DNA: TGTGCCAGCACCTCCCTTTATCAGCCCCAGCATTTT. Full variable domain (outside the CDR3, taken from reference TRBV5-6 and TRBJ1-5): DAGVTQSPTHLIKTRGQQVTLRCSPKSGHDTVSWYQQALGQGPQFIFQYYEEEERQRGNFPDRFSGHQFPNYSSELNVNALLLGDSALYLCASTSLYQPQHFGDGTRLSIL.

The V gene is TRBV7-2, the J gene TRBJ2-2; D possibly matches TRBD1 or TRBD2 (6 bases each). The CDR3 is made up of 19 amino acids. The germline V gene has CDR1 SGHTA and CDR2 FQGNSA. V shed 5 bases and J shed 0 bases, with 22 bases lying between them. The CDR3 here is CASSLGPGARNTNTGELFF. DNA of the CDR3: TGTGCCAGCAGCCTCGGCCCGGGGGCACGGAACACGAACACCGGGGAGCTGTTTTTT.

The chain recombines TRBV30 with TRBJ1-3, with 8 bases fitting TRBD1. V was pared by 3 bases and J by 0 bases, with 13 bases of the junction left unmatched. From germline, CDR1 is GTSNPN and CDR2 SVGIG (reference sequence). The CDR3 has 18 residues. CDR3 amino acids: CAWSSRTGTSHSGNTIYF. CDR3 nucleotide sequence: TGTGCCTGGAGCTCGAGGACAGGGACGTCTCACTCTGGAAACACCATATATTTT.

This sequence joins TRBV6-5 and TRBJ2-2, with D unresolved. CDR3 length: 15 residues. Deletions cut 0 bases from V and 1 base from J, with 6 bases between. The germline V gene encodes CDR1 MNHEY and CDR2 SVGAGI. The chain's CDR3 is CASSYSYGNTGELFF. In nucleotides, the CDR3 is TGTGCCAGCAGTTACTCTTACGGGAACACCGGGGAGCTGTTTTTT.

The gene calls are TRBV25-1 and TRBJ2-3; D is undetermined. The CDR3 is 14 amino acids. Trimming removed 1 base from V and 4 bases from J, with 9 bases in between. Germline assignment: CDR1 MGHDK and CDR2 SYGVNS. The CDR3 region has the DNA TGTGCCAGCAGTGAATTGGGTAGGGCAGATACGCAGTATTTT. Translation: CASSELGRADTQYF.

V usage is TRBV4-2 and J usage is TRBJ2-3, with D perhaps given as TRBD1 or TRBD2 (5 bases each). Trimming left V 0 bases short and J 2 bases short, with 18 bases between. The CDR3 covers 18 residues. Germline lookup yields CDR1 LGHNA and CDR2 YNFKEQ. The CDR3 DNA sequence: TGTGCCAGCAGCCAAGATCTCAGGGACGAATCCTTCACAGATACGCAGTATTTT. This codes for CASSQDLRDESFTDTQYF.

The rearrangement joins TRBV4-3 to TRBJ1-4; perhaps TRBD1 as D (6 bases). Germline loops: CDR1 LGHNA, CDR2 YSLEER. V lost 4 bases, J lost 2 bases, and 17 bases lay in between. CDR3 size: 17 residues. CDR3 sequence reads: CASSLQSAGATNEKLFF. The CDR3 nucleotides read TGCGCCAGCAGCCTCCAAAGTGCGGGGGCTACTAATGAAAAACTGTTTTTT.

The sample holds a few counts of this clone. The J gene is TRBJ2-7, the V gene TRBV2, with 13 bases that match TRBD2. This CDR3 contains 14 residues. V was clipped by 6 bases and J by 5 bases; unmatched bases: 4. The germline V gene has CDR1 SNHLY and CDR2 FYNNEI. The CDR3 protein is CASSKGLAGDEQYF. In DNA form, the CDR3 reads TGTGCCAGCAGCAAAGGACTAGCGGGAGACGAGCAGTACTTC.